The 21 T cell receptor beta chains in this list originate from one sample, sequenced in a study of T cell changes during pregnancy in multiple sclerosis. Here immunoSEQ multiplex PCR was the method, and the copy in TCRdb shows in-frame clones only, minus some. The table records tens of thousands of clones, roughly 93% of them present only once. This specimen consisted of peripheral blood, obtained in the second trimester of pregnancy. The receptor source for this set is a female donor with multiple sclerosis, enrolled in a pregnancy study.

J is TRBJ1-5 and V is TRBV12-5, with unresolved D. Trimming took off 2 bases at V and 6 bases at J, with 8 bases between the two ends. Germline CDR1 and CDR2: LGHNT and FRNRAP. This CDR3 is built from 13 residues. This chain's CDR3 is CASGLSHGQPQHF. CDR3 DNA sequence: TGTGCTAGTGGTTTGTCCCACGGTCAGCCCCAGCATTTT.

This clone has just one count. The CDR3 DNA follows: TGTGCCAGCAGCGGCGGGGGGGCCGGCCCATACAATGAGCAGTTCTTC. Protein sequence: CASSGGGAGPYNEQFF. The rearrangement joins TRBV5-8 to TRBJ2-1; TRBD2 agrees at 9 bases. J gave up 4 bases and V 4 bases, and 9 bases lay outside the gene matches. There are 16 residues in the CDR3. CDR1 is SGHTS and CDR2 is YDEGEE in the germline V gene.

The chain uses TRBV11-1 and TRBJ2-1, with D perhaps matching TRBD2 (5 bases). This CDR3 is 15 amino acids long. CDR1 SGHAT and CDR2 FQDESV come from the germline V gene (reference sequence). Deletions cut 2 bases from V and 4 bases from J, with 12 bases between. The CDR3 DNA follows: TGTGCCAGCAGCTTAATGGGCGGGCCTTACAATGAGCAGTTCTTC. Residues: CASSLMGGPYNEQFF.

The V gene is TRBV19, the J gene TRBJ1-5, with D possibly TRBD1 on 6 matching bases. V was pared by 5 bases and J by 3 bases, with 26 bases between. The CDR3 spans 19 residues. Germline CDR1 is LNHDA and CDR2 is SQIVND (reference sequence). The CDR3 is CASSSIHRDTSRHNQPQHF. CDR3 DNA: TGTGCCAGTAGTTCGATTCACCGGGACACGAGTCGGCACAATCAGCCCCAGCATTTT.

The chain is built from TRBV4-1 and TRBJ1-2; tentative D call: TRBD1 (5 bases). V was clipped by 7 bases and J by 4 bases, with 19 bases between them. The germline V gene encodes CDR1 MGHRA and CDR2 YSYEKL. The CDR3 is 15 amino acids. CDR3: CASTPTQGSGYGYTF. The CDR3 DNA reads as TGCGCCAGCACCCCGACCCAGGGTTCCGGCTATGGCTACACCTTC.

This sequence joins TRBV29-1 and TRBJ2-7; no clear D gene. The CDR3 is 11 residues long. Looked up from germline, CDR1 is SQVTM and CDR2 is ANQGSEA. V lost 5 bases and J lost 3, with 8 bases in between. The CDR3 loop reads CSVYRDYEQYF. DNA of the CDR3: TGCAGCGTTTACCGAGACTACGAGCAGTACTTC.

This clone was observed a single time. The chain has TRBV6-1 and TRBJ1-1, with D possibly being TRBD1 (6 bases). Germline V gene sequence: CDR1 MNHNS, CDR2 SASEGT. This CDR3 has 14 residues. Trimming took off 2 bases at V and 11 bases at J, with 18 bases between the two ends. CDR3 DNA: TGTGCCAGCAGTGAAATACGCCAGGGGATTTGGGCTTTCTTT. Translation gives CASSEIRQGIWAFF.

The J gene is TRBJ2-7, the V gene TRBV6-1, with TRBD1 as a possible D gene (6 bases). Germline V gene data show CDR1 as MNHNS and CDR2 as SASEGT. This CDR3 spans 14 amino acids. Deletions cut 7 bases from V and 3 bases from J, with 16 bases between. In nucleotides, the CDR3 is TGTGCCAGCACCGTGCCCGGGACATACTACGAGCAGTACTTC. Translation: CASTVPGTYYEQYF.

The chain couples TRBV13 to TRBJ2-7, with D possibly matching TRBD2 (6 bases). This CDR3 is 13 amino acids long. Germline CDR1 is PRHDT and CDR2 is FYEKMQ (reference sequence). V lost 5 bases to trimming and J lost 3 bases, with 11 bases between them. Here the CDR3 reads CASSRYGGYEQYF. In nucleotides, the CDR3 is TGTGCCAGCAGCCGTTACGGGGGCTACGAGCAGTACTTC. Filled out from reference TRBV13 and TRBJ2-7, the complete variable domain reads AAGVIQSPRHLIKEKRETATLKCYPIPRHDTVYWYQQGPGQDPQFLISFYEKMQSDKGSIPDRFSAQQFSDYHSELNMSSLELGDSALYFCASSRYGGYEQYFGPGTRLTVT.

The rearrangement links TRBV7-6 to TRBJ2-1; D is possibly TRBD1 (6 bases). CDR3 length equals 19 residues. V dropped 4 bases and J dropped 5 bases, with 27 bases sitting between them. Germline CDR1 SGHVS, CDR2 FNYEAQ. The CDR3 sequence is CASSSLTGNGAFTNNEQFF. The CDR3 region has the DNA TGTGCCAGCAGCTCCCTCACAGGGAACGGGGCCTTCACGAACAATGAGCAGTTCTTC.

The V and J genes are TRBV9 and TRBJ2-3; D may be TRBD1 (6 bases). CDR1 and CDR2 (germline): SGDLS, YYNGEE. Trimming left V 4 bases short and J 2 bases short, with 8 bases between. There are 13 residues in the CDR3. CDR3 sequence: CASSLGHTDTQYF. Written as DNA, the CDR3 is TGTGCCAGCAGCTTGGGACACACAGATACGCAGTATTTT.

A single count supports this clone. The J gene is TRBJ1-6, the V gene TRBV19; perhaps TRBD1 as D (5 bases). V was shortened by 1 base and J by 9 bases, with 19 bases between the two germline ends. CDR3 size: 17 residues. Germline assignment: CDR1 LNHDA and CDR2 SQIVND (reference sequence). CDR3: CASSIVAAGSGGSPLHF. The CDR3 DNA follows: TGTGCCAGTAGTATAGTGGCCGCGGGATCGGGGGGTTCACCCCTCCACTTT.

The V call is TRBV29-1, the J call TRBJ1-2; D gene unclear. This CDR3 region has 14 residues. Germline V CDR1 and CDR2: SQVTM, ANQGSEA. V lost 0 bases and J lost 4, with 12 bases in between. CDR3 residues: CSVEDGQASYGYTF. In nucleotides, the CDR3 is TGCAGCGTTGAAGATGGGCAGGCCAGCTATGGCTACACCTTC. Based on the CDR3 plus reference TRBV29-1 and TRBJ1-2, the full variable domain is SAVISQKPSRDICQRGTSLTIQCQVDSQVTMMFWYRQQPGQSLTLIATANQGSEATYESGFVIDKFPISRPNLTFSTLTVSNMSPEDSSIYLCSVEDGQASYGYTFGSGTRLTVV.

The CDR3 region has the DNA TGTGCCAGCAGCTTAGATAACAGGAACACTGAAGCTTTCTTT. The encoded protein is CASSLDNRNTEAFF. The chain couples TRBV7-2 to TRBJ1-1; D is unclear. This CDR3 contains 14 residues. V was shortened by 1 base and J by 1 base, with 7 bases between the two germline ends. Germline V gene sequence: CDR1 SGHTA, CDR2 FQGNSA.

The V gene is TRBV7-9, the J gene TRBJ2-2; 9 positions match TRBD1. This CDR3 comprises 16 residues. In germline, CDR1 is SEHNR, CDR2 FQNEAQ (reference sequence). Trimming cost V 9 bases and J 4 bases; bases outside gene matches: 12. CDR3 residues: CASYNRDREITGELFF. The CDR3 DNA follows: TGTGCCAGTTACAACCGGGACAGGGAAATCACCGGGGAGCTGTTTTTT. Complete variable domain (other parts from reference TRBV7-9 and TRBJ2-2): DTGVSQNPRHKITKRGQNVTFRCDPISEHNRLYWYRQTLGQGPEFLTYFQNEAQLEKSRLLSDRFSAERPKGSFSTLEIQRTEQGDSAMYLCASYNRDREITGELFFGEGSRLTVL.

The genes are TRBV15 and TRBJ2-7; 12 bases align to TRBD2. This CDR3 region has 16 residues. Germline V gives CDR1 LNHNV, CDR2 YYDKDF (reference sequence). V was clipped by 0 bases and J by 4 bases; unmatched bases: 4. The CDR3: CATSRDLAGGLYEQYF. The CDR3 nucleotides read TGTGCCACCAGCAGAGACCTAGCGGGGGGGCTATACGAGCAGTACTTC.

The V call is TRBV5-1, the J call TRBJ2-5; D remains unclear. The CDR3 is 13 residues long. Trimming took 4 bases from V and 3 from J, leaving 10 bases between them. Germline CDR1 SGHRS, CDR2 YFSETQ. CDR3 loop: CASSPGPEETQYF. The CDR3 nucleotides are TGCGCCAGCAGCCCTGGTCCAGAAGAGACCCAGTACTTC.

This clone showed up just a few times. The chain has TRBV5-1 and TRBJ2-7, with 8 positions matching TRBD1. The germline CDR1 and CDR2 sequences are SGHRS and YFSETQ. J lost 2 bases, V lost 4 bases, and 8 bases had no gene match. The CDR3 runs 15 residues. This chain's CDR3 is CASSRGQGQTYEQYF. The CDR3 region has the DNA TGCGCCAGCAGCCGTGGACAGGGTCAGACCTACGAGCAGTACTTC.

Turning to this clone: This may come from a read error, since a much larger clone is one base off. This chain links TRBV19 with TRBJ2-1; TRBD1 might be the D (5 bases). CDR1 LNHDA and CDR2 SQIVND come from the germline V gene (reference sequence). This CDR3 contains 12 residues. The CDR3 DNA sequence: TGTGCCAGTAGTATCCAGGGAAATGGGCAGTTCTTC. This gives the protein CASSIQGNGQFF.

This chain joins TRBV25-1 and TRBJ2-3; 8 bases fit TRBD2. From germline, CDR1 is MGHDK and CDR2 SYGVNS. After removal of 2 bases from V and 1 base from J, the junction contained 2 bases not matched to a gene. The CDR3 sequence is 15 residues long. CDR3: CASSEILAGTDTQYF. The DNA of the CDR3 is TGTGCCAGCAGTGAAATACTAGCGGGCACAGATACGCAGTATTTT.

The chain has TRBV4-1 and TRBJ2-5, with 16 nucleotides matching TRBD2. With V trimmed by 1 base and J by 5 bases, 4 bases remained unmatched. The CDR3 runs to 17 residues. The germline V gene encodes CDR1 MGHRA and CDR2 YSYEKL. CDR3 loop: CASSQVGLAGGLETQYF. CDR3 nucleotides: TGCGCCAGCAGCCAAGTGGGACTAGCGGGGGGGCTGGAGACCCAGTACTTC.